The 13 T cell receptor beta chains below all came from one sample that was sequenced in a study of Ad26.COV2.S vaccination and SARS-CoV-2 variants. Using immunoSEQ multiplex PCR, the repertoire was profiled, and TCRdb retains in-frame clones only, with some absent. The sample shows around 300,000 clones, 85% to 90% of them seen only once. Specified treatment: about 20 received Ad26.COV2.S at low or high dose, single or two shots; about 5 received placebo; per-sample allocation not given. On day 63 after the first injection, vaccine and placebo recipients gave samples. The source material was peripheral blood, sampled in a trial of Ad26.COV2.S vaccine versus placebo. The receptors shown here come from a person between 18 and 60 years old who received the Ad26.COV2.S COVID-19 vaccine or a placebo.

V usage is TRBV7-6 and J usage is TRBJ2-3; D unresolved. CDR1 and CDR2 (germline): SGHVS, FNYEAQ. V shed 1 base and J shed 5 bases, with 10 bases lying between them. The CDR3 consists of 14 residues. CDR3 bases: TGTGCCAGCAGCTTAGTTCCCGCTCAAGATACGCAGTATTTT. Residues: CASSLVPAQDTQYF.

In regard to this clone: The identical CDR3 is also encoded by other nucleotide sequences in the sample. V gene TRBV6-5 combines with J gene TRBJ1-1; D gene ambiguous. The CDR3 spans 13 residues. Germline V gives CDR1 MNHEY, CDR2 SVGAGI. V gave up 3 bases and J gave up 1 base, with 6 bases separating them. The CDR3 nucleotides are TGTGCCAGCAGTTATTCGGAGAACACTGAAGCTTTCTTT. Translation gives CASSYSENTEAFF.

The J gene is TRBJ1-1, the V gene TRBV28; a possible D gene is TRBD1 (5 bases). Germline V gene data show CDR1 as MDHEN and CDR2 as SYDVKM. Trimming took 0 bases from V and 8 from J, leaving 10 bases between them. The CDR3 is 13 residues long. The CDR3: CASSLWAGREAFF. The CDR3 DNA follows: TGTGCCAGCAGTTTATGGGCAGGGCGGGAAGCTTTCTTT.

The CDR3 region has the DNA TGTGCCAGCTCACCACCCGGGGGTCTCTCTGGGGCCAACGTCCTGACTTTC. This sequence encodes CASSPPGGLSGANVLTF. This sequence joins TRBV18 and TRBJ2-6; D is possibly TRBD2 (6 bases). V lost 0 bases and J lost 0, with 9 bases in between. Germline-derived CDR1 and CDR2 are KGHSH and LQKENI. This CDR3 is 17 amino acids long.

The chain uses TRBV12-3 or TRBV12-4 and TRBJ1-1, with 7 bases matching TRBD1. The CDR3 length is 12 residues. V trimming: 5 bases; J trimming: 7 bases; junction bases outside the gene matches: 4. CDR3 nucleotide sequence: TGTGCCAGCAGTCCACAGGGGTTTGAAGCTTTCTTT. This translates into CASSPQGFEAFF.

This chain joins TRBV6-5 and TRBJ1-2; 10 bases align to TRBD1. The germline CDR1 and CDR2 sequences are MNHEY and SVGAGI. Losses at the gene ends were 6 bases for V and 4 bases for J; bases not matched to a gene: 5. This CDR3 is 14 amino acids long. CDR3 sequence reads: CASSGDRGSYGYTF. The DNA for the CDR3 is TGTGCCAGCAGCGGGGACAGGGGTTCCTATGGCTACACCTTC.

The rearrangement uses TRBV27 and TRBJ2-5, with D unresolved. This CDR3 spans 14 amino acids. Germline V lookup: CDR1 MNHEY, CDR2 SMNVEV (reference sequence). V lost 2 bases to trimming and J lost 2 bases, with 9 bases between them. In DNA, the CDR3 is TGTGCCAGCAGTTTAGGGCCTTTTCAAGAGACCCAGTACTTC. It yields the protein CASSLGPFQETQYF.

This clone was found a few times. This CDR3 is CASSVGTGLWEQYF. CDR3 bases: TGTGCCAGCAGCGTCGGGACAGGTTTGTGGGAGCAGTACTTC. This chain uses TRBV7-8 with TRBJ2-7; 8 bases map to TRBD1. The CDR3 is made up of 14 amino acids. Germline CDR1 and CDR2: SGHVS and FQNEAQ. The V and J ends lost 5 bases and 7 bases, in that order; junction bases with no gene match: 10.

The chain recombines TRBV7-9 with TRBJ2-1; D unresolved. Germline loops: CDR1 SEHNR, CDR2 FQNEAQ (reference sequence). V lost 5 bases, J lost 5 bases, and 4 bases lay in between. This CDR3 has 11 amino acids. CDR3 DNA: TGTGCCAGCAGCCGGAACAATGAGCAGTTCTTC. Translated, it gives CASSRNNEQFF.

This chain connects TRBV14 to TRBJ2-7; tentative D call: TRBD1 (5 bases). CDR1 is SGHDN, CDR2 FVKESK, per germline. Trimming removed 1 base from V and 0 bases from J, with 16 bases in between. The CDR3 length is 17 residues. CDR3 sequence reads: CASSQGQILGSSYEQYF. In DNA form, the CDR3 reads TGTGCCAGCAGCCAAGGACAGATTTTGGGAAGCTCCTACGAGCAGTACTTC.

The chain recombines TRBV20-1 with TRBJ2-1, with 12 bases that match TRBD2. The CDR3 has 17 amino acids. In germline, CDR1 is DFQATT, CDR2 SNEGSKA (reference sequence). With V trimmed by 3 bases and J by 0 bases, 6 bases remained unmatched. CDR3 loop: CSASGPSGGGSYNEQFF. CDR3 coding DNA: TGCAGTGCTAGTGGGCCTAGCGGGGGGGGCTCCTACAATGAGCAGTTCTTC.

This chain joins TRBV7-3 and TRBJ2-3; TRBD2 matches at 7 bases. V was pared by 4 bases and J by 4 bases, with 8 bases of the junction left unmatched. In germline, CDR1 is SGHTA, CDR2 FQGTGA. This CDR3 spans 15 amino acids. CDR3 nucleotides: TGTGCCAGCAGCTCTTCGGGACTATCCCCAGATACGCAGTATTTT. Protein product: CASSSSGLSPDTQYF.

Of note for this clone: This CDR3 is also generated by other DNA sequences in the sample. The chain combines TRBV9 with TRBJ2-1; 7 bases line up with TRBD2. V shed 0 bases and J 4 bases; nucleotides not matched to a gene: 4. From germline, CDR1 is SGDLS and CDR2 YYNGEE. The CDR3 spans 15 residues. CDR3 in amino acids: CASSVGLAEYNEQFF. In nucleotides, the CDR3 is TGTGCCAGCAGCGTAGGGCTAGCGGAGTACAATGAGCAGTTCTTC.